Listed below are T cell receptor beta chains from one sample, sequenced in a study of blood T cells in healthy people across ages. Via MiXCR, TCRdb re-called the 5' RACE reads, giving one row per CDR3 protein. Of over a million distinct CDR3 sequences in the sample, roughly 43% were seen once. Sequencing input: blood. The origin of the receptors is a woman aged 18-35 years in good health. Both conserved end residues are part of each CDR3. The D gene is left open where the match is weak. Clone size is given for some rows only: seen once, a few or many times, or a class if the clone is expanded.

size	V	D	J	CDR3	DNA
once	TRBV20-1	NA	TRBJ1-1	CSASRTAFHMNTEAFF	TGCAGTGCTAGTCGGACGGCATTCCACATGAACACTGAAGCTTTCTTT
NA	TRBV24-1	TRBD1	TRBJ2-5	CATSGQGQETQYF	TGTGCCACCAGTGGACAGGGCCAAGAGACCCAGTACTTC
NA	TRBV5-6	NA	TRBJ1-1	CASSRTLQGEAFF	TGTGCCAGCAGCCGTACACTACAGGGTGAAGCTTTCTTT
NA	TRBV9	NA	TRBJ2-2	CASSGAINTGELFF	TGTGCCAGCAGCGGGGCGATAAACACCGGGGAGCTGTTTTTT
NA	TRBV4-1	NA	TRBJ1-1	CASSATPLSLRNTEAFF	TGCGCCAGCAGCGCAACCCCCCTTTCGTTGCGTAACACTGAAGCTTTCTTT
few	TRBV12-3/TRBV12-4	NA	TRBJ2-1	CASSRGTGGTYNEQFF	TGTGCCAGCAGCCGCGGAACAGGCGGAACCTACAATGAGCAGTTCTTC
NA	TRBV12-3/TRBV12-4	TRBD2	TRBJ2-3	CASSLSGLAGGTSTDTQYF	TGTGCCAGCAGTTTATCCGGACTAGCGGGGGGAACTAGCACAGATACGCAGTATTTT
many	TRBV9	NA	TRBJ2-3	CASSVGATDTQYF	TGTGCCAGCAGCGTAGGGGCTACGGATACGCAGTATTTT
NA	TRBV12-3/TRBV12-4	NA	TRBJ2-1	CASSLAGPEQFF	TGTGCCAGCAGTTTAGCTGGACCCGAGCAGTTCTTC
few	TRBV4-3	TRBD2	TRBJ2-5	CASSLVSGKGEETQYF	TGCGCCAGCAGCCTAGTTAGCGGGAAGGGAGAAGAGACCCAGTACTTC
NA	TRBV7-2	TRBD2	TRBJ2-1	CASSLDASGRFEQFF	TGTGCCAGCAGCTTAGATGCTAGCGGGAGATTTGAGCAGTTCTTC
NA	TRBV3-1	TRBD2	TRBJ2-1	CASSQLSETSYHNEQFF	TGTGCCAGCAGCCAACTCTCCGAGACTAGCTACCACAATGAGCAGTTCTTC
few	TRBV4-3	NA	TRBJ1-5	CASSQDLKLPQHF	TGCGCCAGCAGCCAAGATCTTAAGCTGCCCCAGCATTTT